This T cell receptor beta chain was found in a study of cytotoxic CD8 clonotypes in ibrutinib-treated CLL. Study background: Responses: some 24 partial, 2 complete; after median around 70 months, about 15 stayed remitted, approximately twelve progressed.

This clone was recorded a few times. No antigen is known for it. Findings and limits, study-wide: Public clonotypes were seen rarely and were contracted or stable on treatment. Researchers report that baseline clonality outpaced age-matched healthy donors and tracked circulating CD8+ T-cell counts. An increase in clonality occurred at ibrutinib response, followed by a return toward baseline at progression.

Germline-derived CDR1 and CDR2 are LNHDA and SQIVND (reference sequence). Trimming at V came to 5 bases and at J to 7 bases, leaving 14 bases not matched to a gene. The CDR3 is 17 amino acids. Assay: immunoSEQ multiplex PCR; the TCRdb copy retains only in-frame clones and omits some. The table lists 45,000 or so clones, about three fifths of them singletons. This specimen consisted of PBMCs, obtained after 24 months of ibrutinib treatment. The sequence was obtained from a human donor with chronic lymphocytic leukemia. The gene calls are TRBV19 and TRBJ1-6, with TRBD1 identical over 7 bases. The CDR3 loop reads CASSPRQGPSQNSPLHF. In DNA, the CDR3 is TGTGCCAGTAGTCCAAGACAGGGCCCTTCACAGAATTCACCCCTCCACTTT.